Here is one T cell receptor beta chain with its context. The CDR3 extends over 16 amino acids. Germline loops: CDR1 KGHDR, CDR2 SFDVKD. V was clipped by 1 base and J by 2 bases; unmatched bases: 6. Per the original methods: It was from reference gene primer amplification that nucleated cell counts were estimated. Assay: immunoSEQ multiplex PCR; the TCRdb copy retains only in-frame clones and omits some. The V and J calls and the clone size are those of that table, but D and trimming were determined from the DNA. In the table there are about 200,000 clones, approximately 89% of which are singletons. These data belong to a study of blood T cell repertoires in COVID-19. Study summary: The United States, Italy and Spain were the sources of the acute and convalescent COVID-19 samples. Nucleic acid was either cDNA or gDNA, and it came from T cells, B-cell-depleted T cells, or PBMCs.

Sequencing was performed on peripheral blood. The receptor was derived from a woman between 40 and 55 years old with acute or convalescent COVID-19. V and J are TRBV24-1 and TRBJ1-2, with TRBD1 matching 7 bases. CDR3 in amino acids: CATSDFSGGRNYGYTF. CDR3 in DNA: TGTGCCACCAGTGATTTCTCAGGGGGACGCAACTATGGCTACACCTTC.